These T cell receptor beta chains were read from a single sample in a study of graft-versus-host responses after intestinal transplantation. Sequencing used immunoSEQ multiplex PCR; TCRdb keeps in-frame clones, though not all of them. The sample contains approximately 54,000 clones, 84% of which appear only once. Their antigens remain unidentified. The sequencing here drew on unstimulated CD4+ T cells sorted from spleen or lymph node cells, taken before transplant. The receptor set was obtained from a human donor who was the organ donor for an intestinal transplant. Both conserved end residues are part of each CDR3. D genes are given only for firm matches. Clone size is stated in some rows and not others, as once, few, many or a class when expanded.

v_gene	len	abundance	d_gene	j_gene	CDR3nt	CDR3aa
TRBV29-1	15	-	-	TRBJ1-2	TGCAGCGTTGAAGGGACAGTAGGGTCTAACTATGGCTACACCTTC	CSVEGTVGSNYGYTF
TRBV6-1	13	-	-	TRBJ1-6	TGTGCCAGCAGGGGACTTTTCGATTCACCCCTCCACTTT	CASRGLFDSPLHF
TRBV5-5	13	-	-	TRBJ1-2	TGTGCCAGCAGCTTGACCAACGAGTATGGCTACACCTTC	CASSLTNEYGYTF
TRBV7-9	17	-	TRBD2	TRBJ2-1	TGTGCCAGCAGACCCGACGGGACTAGCGGGCTCTACAATGAGCAGTTCTTC	CASRPDGTSGLYNEQFF
TRBV10-1	14	-	-	TRBJ1-1	TGCGCCAGCAGTCCAGACAGGATCGGCACTGAAGCTTTCTTT	CASSPDRIGTEAFF
TRBV7-9	13	-	-	TRBJ1-1	TGTGCCAGCAGCTTAGGGGGGGACACTGAAGCTTTCTTT	CASSLGGDTEAFF
TRBV9	13	-	-	TRBJ1-2	TGTGCCAGCAGCGGGGAGGGTTACTATGGCTACACCTTC	CASSGEGYYGYTF
TRBV12-2	12	-	-	TRBJ2-7	TGTGCAAGTCGCTTAGGGGAGGACGAGCAGTACTTC	CASRLGEDEQYF
TRBV7-6	19	-	TRBD2	TRBJ2-1	TGTGCCAGCAGCTTTCTAGCGGGGGGAAACCCGGGAGTCTACAATGAGCAGTTCTTC	CASSFLAGGNPGVYNEQFF
TRBV19	11	-	-	TRBJ2-3	TGTGCCAGTAGCACCAGGGATACGCAGTATTTT	CASSTRDTQYF
TRBV6-5	15	-	-	TRBJ1-2	TGTGCCAGCAGTATTTTAAACAGCCCTAACTATGGCTACACCTTC	CASSILNSPNYGYTF
TRBV7-2	13	-	TRBD1	TRBJ1-3	TGTGCCAGCAGCTACAGGGGCGGAAACACCATATATTTT	CASSYRGGNTIYF
TRBV6-6	12	few	-	TRBJ2-3	TGTGCCAGCAGTACCTTACTAGATACGCAGTATTTT	CASSTLLDTQYF
TRBV2	12	-	-	TRBJ1-2	TGTGCCACCGGGATGTATAACTATGGCTACACCTTC	CATGMYNYGYTF
TRBV30	15	few	-	TRBJ1-2	TGTGCCTGGAGGACCCCGGGGGGGCCGTCCTATGGCTACACCTTC	CAWRTPGGPSYGYTF
TRBV7-8	15	-	TRBD2	TRBJ2-7	TGTGCCAGCAGCTTAGAAGGACTAGTCACTTACGAGCAGTACTTC	CASSLEGLVTYEQYF
TRBV6-1	14	-	-	TRBJ2-7	TGTGCCAGCAGTGAAGGCCCAGACTTGTACGAGCAGTACTTC	CASSEGPDLYEQYF
TRBV5-4	17	-	-	TRBJ2-6	TGTGCCAGCAGCCGATACAGAGTGTCGATCGGGGCCAACGTCCTGACTTTC	CASSRYRVSIGANVLTF
TRBV14	13	-	-	TRBJ1-2	TGTGCCAGCAGCATGGGGCCCGGGATTGGCTACACCTTC	CASSMGPGIGYTF
TRBV7-2	15	-	TRBD2	TRBJ2-2	TGTGCCAGCAGACTAGCGGGGTCGAATACCGGGGAGCTGTTTTTT	CASRLAGSNTGELFF
TRBV5-1	15	-	-	TRBJ1-2	TGCGCCAGCCGACAGCACCAAGACCTCCCTTATGGCTACACCTTC	CASRQHQDLPYGYTF
TRBV27	15	few	-	TRBJ2-6	TGTGCCAGCAGTCTGCCGGGAACTGGGGCCAACGTCCTGACTTTC	CASSLPGTGANVLTF
TRBV27	18	-	TRBD1	TRBJ2-7	TGTGCCAGCAGTCCGACCCTCCCGAGACAGGGGGCGAGGAACGAGCAGTACTTC	CASSPTLPRQGARNEQYF
TRBV15	14	-	-	TRBJ1-2	TGTGCCACCAGCAGAGGTGGGGGCGGCTATGGCTACACCTTC	CATSRGGGGYGYTF
TRBV19	15	-	-	TRBJ1-2	TGTGCCAGTAGTAGCAACAGGGCGGGGGGCTATGGCTACACCTTC	CASSSNRAGGYGYTF
TRBV6-5	14	-	TRBD1	TRBJ2-6	TGTGCCAGCAGCGACAGGGCTGGGGCCAACGTCCTGACTTTC	CASSDRAGANVLTF
TRBV11-3	12	-	-	TRBJ1-2	TGTGCCAGCAGCTTACAAAACTATGGCTACACCTTC	CASSLQNYGYTF
TRBV30	13	-	TRBD1	TRBJ1-3	TGTGCCTGGAGACAGGGGACTGGAAACACCATATATTTT	CAWRQGTGNTIYF
TRBV2	15	few	TRBD2	TRBJ2-5	TGTGCCAGCAGTGGGACTAGCTTAGGGAAAGAGACCCAGTACTTC	CASSGTSLGKETQYF
TRBV6-1	14	once	TRBD2	TRBJ2-7	TGTGCCAGCAACAAGCGGGGCCCTACCTACGAGCAGTACTTC	CASNKRGPTYEQYF
TRBV2	19	-	TRBD2	TRBJ2-7	TGTGCCAGCAGTGTCCGGGGCTCTTCGACTAGCGGGAAGTCCTACGAGCAGTACTTC	CASSVRGSSTSGKSYEQYF
TRBV2	14	-	-	TRBJ2-4	TGTGCCAGCAGTGGGGGAAGGTCCAAAAACATTCAGTACTTC	CASSGGRSKNIQYF
TRBV5-6	11	-	-	TRBJ2-1	TGTGCCAGCAGTATTTGGGGTGAGCAGTTCTTC	CASSIWGEQFF
TRBV11-2	12	-	-	TRBJ2-5	TGTGCCAGCAGCTTAGTTGCAGAGACCCAGTACTTC	CASSLVAETQYF
TRBV11-2	13	-	-	TRBJ2-7	TGTGCCAGCAGCTTAGAGTACCCCTACGAGCAGTACTTC	CASSLEYPYEQYF
TRBV19	15	-	TRBD2	TRBJ2-1	TGTGCCACTCTGCCCCGGACTAGCGGTAACAATGAGCAGTTCTTC	CATLPRTSGNNEQFF
TRBV30	16	-	-	TRBJ2-4	TGTGCCTGGAGTGTTGGGGGCCTGGGAGCCAAAAACATTCAGTACTTC	CAWSVGGLGAKNIQYF
TRBV10-3	14	once	TRBD1	TRBJ1-2	TGTGCCATCAGTGAGTCGGGGACAGGGATAAGCTACACCTTC	CAISESGTGISYTF
TRBV21-1	19	-	-	TRBJ2-4	TGTGCCAGCAGCAAAGCGCCGAGGCGGAATTCCTTAGCCAAAAACATTCAGTACTTC	CASSKAPRRNSLAKNIQYF
TRBV7-8	14	-	-	TRBJ2-3	TGTGCCAGCAGCTTGGGTGGGACCACAGATACGCAGTATTTT	CASSLGGTTDTQYF
TRBV10-2	14	-	TRBD2	TRBJ2-7	TGCGCCAGCAGATTGACTAGCGCTCTTTACGAGCAGTACTTC	CASRLTSALYEQYF
TRBV6-5	14	few	-	TRBJ1-3	TGTGCCAGCAGTTACGACAGTTCTGGAAACACCATATATTTT	CASSYDSSGNTIYF
TRBV4-1	16	-	-	TRBJ1-2	TGCGCCAGCAGCCAAGATCGCGCCAGGGCTCACTATGGCTACACCTTC	CASSQDRARAHYGYTF
TRBV5-4	18	few	TRBD2	TRBJ2-2	TGTGCCAGCAGGTCGGAGACTAGCGGGGGGCGGAGGACCGGGGAGCTGTTTTTT	CASRSETSGGRRTGELFF
TRBV6-6	16	-	-	TRBJ2-3	TGTGCCAGCAGTTACGCGGAGGGGCGAGGGACAGATACGCAGTATTTT	CASSYAEGRGTDTQYF
TRBV7-2	12	-	-	TRBJ2-2	TGTGCCAGCAGCTTATTGACCGGGGAGCTGTTTTTT	CASSLLTGELFF
TRBV30	15	-	TRBD1	TRBJ2-5	TGTGCCTGGAGTCTACCAGACAGGGGGCGAGAGACCCAGTACTTC	CAWSLPDRGRETQYF
TRBV5-6	14	-	-	TRBJ2-5	TGTGCCAGCAGCTTGTATACAGTCCAAGAGACCCAGTACTTC	CASSLYTVQETQYF
TRBV6-1	13	few	TRBD2	TRBJ2-7	TGTGCCAGCAGCGCAGCGGGGTCCTACGAGCAGTACTTC	CASSAAGSYEQYF
TRBV19	13	-	-	TRBJ1-5	TGTGCCAGTAGTCCTCAGGGCAATCAGCCCCAGCATTTT	CASSPQGNQPQHF
TRBV5-5	17	few	TRBD1	TRBJ2-7	TGTGCCAGCAGCTCTCTATACGGGACAGGGATCACCTACGAGCAGTACTTC	CASSSLYGTGITYEQYF
TRBV6-5	13	-	-	TRBJ2-7	TGTGCCAGCAGCACGACAGGAACCTACGAGCAGTACTTC	CASSTTGTYEQYF
TRBV7-2	14	-	TRBD1	TRBJ1-2	TGTGCCAGCAGCTTTAGCGACAGGGCGCCTGGCTACACCTTC	CASSFSDRAPGYTF
TRBV6-6	15	-	TRBD1	TRBJ1-2	TGTGCCAGCGCGGGACAGGGCCTTACTAACTATGGCTACACCTTC	CASAGQGLTNYGYTF
TRBV21-1	17	-	-	TRBJ2-5	TGTGCCAGCAGCAAAGCCTTAAGGACAGGGGCCCCAGGGACCCAGTACTTC	CASSKALRTGAPGTQYF
TRBV11-2	15	-	-	TRBJ1-1	TGTGCCAGCAGCCCTAGTTGGGGGGCGAGCACTGAAGCTTTCTTT	CASSPSWGASTEAFF
TRBV7-9	16	once	-	TRBJ2-7	TGTGCCAGCAGCTCCCTTGGGGCTAGTCTGCTGGACGAGCAGTACTTC	CASSSLGASLLDEQYF
TRBV5-4	15	-	-	TRBJ2-5	TGTGCCAGCAGCTTGGGACGGGGGCTCCAAGAGACCCAGTACTTC	CASSLGRGLQETQYF